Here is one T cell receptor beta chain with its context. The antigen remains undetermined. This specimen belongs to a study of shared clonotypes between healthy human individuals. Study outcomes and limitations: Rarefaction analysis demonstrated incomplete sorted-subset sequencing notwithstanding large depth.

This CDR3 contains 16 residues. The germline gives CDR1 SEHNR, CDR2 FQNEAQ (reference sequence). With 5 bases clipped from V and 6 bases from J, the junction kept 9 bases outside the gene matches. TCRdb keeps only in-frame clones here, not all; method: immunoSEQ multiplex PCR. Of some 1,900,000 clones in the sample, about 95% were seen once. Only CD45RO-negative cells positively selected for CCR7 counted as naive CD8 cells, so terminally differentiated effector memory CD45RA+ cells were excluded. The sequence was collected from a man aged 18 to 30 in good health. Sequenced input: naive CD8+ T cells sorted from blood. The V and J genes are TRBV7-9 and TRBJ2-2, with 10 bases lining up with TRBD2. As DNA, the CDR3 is TGTGCCAGCAGCCTCGACGCAGGACTAGCGGCCGGGGAGCTGTTTTTT. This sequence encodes CASSLDAGLAAGELFF.